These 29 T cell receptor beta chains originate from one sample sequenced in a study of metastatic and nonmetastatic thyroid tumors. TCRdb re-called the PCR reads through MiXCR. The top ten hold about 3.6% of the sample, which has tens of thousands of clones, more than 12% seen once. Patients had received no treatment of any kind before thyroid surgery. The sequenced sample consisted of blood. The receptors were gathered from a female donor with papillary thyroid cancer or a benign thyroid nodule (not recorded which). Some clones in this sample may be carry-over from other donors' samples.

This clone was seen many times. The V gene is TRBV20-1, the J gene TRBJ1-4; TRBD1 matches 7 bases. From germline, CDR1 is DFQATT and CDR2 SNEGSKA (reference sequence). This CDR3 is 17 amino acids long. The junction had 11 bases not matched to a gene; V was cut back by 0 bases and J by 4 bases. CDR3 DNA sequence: TGCAGTGCTAGAGATAAACGATTCGGGACAGTTAATGAAAAACTGTTTTTT. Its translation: CSARDKRFGTVNEKLFF.

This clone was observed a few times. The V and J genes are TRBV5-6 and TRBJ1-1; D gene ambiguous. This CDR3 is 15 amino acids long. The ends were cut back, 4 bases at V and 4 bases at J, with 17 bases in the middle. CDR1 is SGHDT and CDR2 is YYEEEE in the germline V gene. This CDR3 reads CASSRGFEGRTEAFF. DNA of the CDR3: TGTGCCAGCAGCCGAGGGTTTGAAGGGCGCACTGAAGCTTTCTTT.

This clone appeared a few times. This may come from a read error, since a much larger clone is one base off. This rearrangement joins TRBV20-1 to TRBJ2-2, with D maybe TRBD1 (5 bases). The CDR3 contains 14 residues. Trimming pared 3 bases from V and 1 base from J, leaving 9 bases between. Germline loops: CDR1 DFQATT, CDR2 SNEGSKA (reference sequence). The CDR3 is CSARPTGNTGELFF. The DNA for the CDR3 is TGCAGTGCTAGGCCCACAGGGAACACCGGGGAGCTGTTTTTT.

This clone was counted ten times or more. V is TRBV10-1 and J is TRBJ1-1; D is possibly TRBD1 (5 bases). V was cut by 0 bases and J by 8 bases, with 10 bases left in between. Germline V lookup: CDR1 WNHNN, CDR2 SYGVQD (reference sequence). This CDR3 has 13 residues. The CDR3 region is CASSESKGSEAFF. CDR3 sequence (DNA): TGCGCCAGCAGTGAGTCGAAGGGGTCCGAAGCTTTCTTT.

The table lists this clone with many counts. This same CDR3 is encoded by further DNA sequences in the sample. The CDR3 sequence: CASSQGSTSMETQYF. The CDR3 DNA sequence: TGTGCCAGCAGCCAAGGTTCGACTAGCATGGAGACCCAGTACTTC. The chain has TRBV3-1 and TRBJ2-5; TRBD2 matches 7 bases. Germline V gene data show CDR1 as LGHDT and CDR2 as YNNKEL (reference sequence). This CDR3 has 15 residues. The V gene end was trimmed by 1 base and the J gene end by 5 bases; junction bases not matched to a gene: 7.

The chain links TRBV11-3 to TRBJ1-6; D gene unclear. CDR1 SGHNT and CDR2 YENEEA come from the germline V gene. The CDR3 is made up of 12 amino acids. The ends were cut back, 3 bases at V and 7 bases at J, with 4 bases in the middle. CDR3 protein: CASSFENSPLHF. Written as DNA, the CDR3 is TGTGCCAGCAGCTTCGAGAATTCACCCCTCCACTTT.

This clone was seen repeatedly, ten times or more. CDR3 bases: TGTGCCACCAGCAGAGGTTCGGAAGGGACCCAGTACTTC. Translated, it gives CATSRGSEGTQYF. The V call is TRBV15, the J call TRBJ2-5, with D unclear. CDR3 size: 13 residues. V lost 1 base and J 7 bases, leaving 10 bases between the germline ends. Germline assignment: CDR1 LNHNV and CDR2 YYDKDF (reference sequence). The variable domain in full, completed from reference TRBV15 and TRBJ2-5, reads DAMVIQNPRYQVTQFGKPVTLSCSQTLNHNVMYWYQQKSSQAPKLLFHYYDKDFNNEADTPDNFQSRRPNTSFCFLDIRSPGLGDTAMYLCATSRGSEGTQYFGPGTRLLVL.

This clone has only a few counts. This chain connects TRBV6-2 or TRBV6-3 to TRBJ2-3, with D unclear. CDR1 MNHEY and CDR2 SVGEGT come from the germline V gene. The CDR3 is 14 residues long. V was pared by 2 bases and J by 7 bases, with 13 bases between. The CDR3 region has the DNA TGTGCCAGCAGTTACCCGCTATGGAGTAATACGCAGTATTTT. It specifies CASSYPLWSNTQYF.

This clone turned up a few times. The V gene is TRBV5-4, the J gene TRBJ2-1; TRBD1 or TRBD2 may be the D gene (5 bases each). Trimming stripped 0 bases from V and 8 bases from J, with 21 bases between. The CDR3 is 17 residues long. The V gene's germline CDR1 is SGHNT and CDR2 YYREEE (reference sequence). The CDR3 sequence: CASSLVARGELGHEQFF. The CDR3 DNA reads TGTGCCAGCAGCTTGGTAGCTAGAGGGGAGCTGGGCCATGAGCAGTTCTTC.

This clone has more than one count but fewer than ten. For the CDR3, the DNA is TGTGCCAGCACCCCGGGACTAGCGGGGGGGGCATTAGAGACCCAGTACTTC. This encodes CASTPGLAGGALETQYF. This chain joins TRBV11-1 and TRBJ2-5; TRBD2 aligns across 16 bases. This CDR3 spans 17 amino acids. The V segment lost 7 bases and the J segment 4 bases; nucleotides outside the gene matches: 9. Germline CDR1 and CDR2: SGHAT and FQDESV (reference sequence).

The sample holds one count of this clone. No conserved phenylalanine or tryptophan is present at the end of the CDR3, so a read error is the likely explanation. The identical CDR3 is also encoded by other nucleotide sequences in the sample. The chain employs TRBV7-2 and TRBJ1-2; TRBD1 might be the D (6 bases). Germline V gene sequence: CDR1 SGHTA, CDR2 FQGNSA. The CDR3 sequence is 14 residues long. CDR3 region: CASSLAGEGRGYTL. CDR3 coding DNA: TGTGCAAGCAGCTTAGCAGGGGAGGGTCGTGGCTACACCCTC.

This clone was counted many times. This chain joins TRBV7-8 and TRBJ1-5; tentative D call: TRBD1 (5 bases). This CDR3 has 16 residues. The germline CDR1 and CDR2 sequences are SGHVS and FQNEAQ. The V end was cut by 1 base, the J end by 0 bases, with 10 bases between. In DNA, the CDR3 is TGTGCCAGCAGCTTAGGGACACTTTATAGCAATCAGCCCCAGCATTTT. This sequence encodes CASSLGTLYSNQPQHF. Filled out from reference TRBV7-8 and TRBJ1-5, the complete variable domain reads GAGVSQSPRYKVAKRGQDVALRCDPISGHVSLFWYQQALGQGPEFLTYFQNEAQLDKSGLPSDRFFAERPEGSVSTLKIQRTQQEDSAVYLCASSLGTLYSNQPQHFGDGTRLSIL.

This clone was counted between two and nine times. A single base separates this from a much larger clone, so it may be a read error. The CDR3 nucleotides read TGTGCCAGCAGCGTCGGGAGTTCCTGGACAGGGAATTTCCATGGCTACACCTTC. Translating gives CASSVGSSWTGNFHGYTF. The chain joins TRBV9 to TRBJ1-2, with TRBD1 matching over 8 bases. Germline loops: CDR1 SGDLS, CDR2 YYNGEE. Trimming removed 2 bases from V and 6 bases from J; junction bases left unmatched: 18. The CDR3 covers 18 residues.

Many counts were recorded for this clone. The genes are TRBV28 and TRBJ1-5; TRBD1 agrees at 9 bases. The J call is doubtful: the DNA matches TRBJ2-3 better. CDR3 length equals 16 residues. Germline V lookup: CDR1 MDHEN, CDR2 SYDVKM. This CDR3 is CASSLRDRVSNQPQYF. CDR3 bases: TGTGCCAGCAGTCTCCGGGACAGGGTTAGCAATCAGCCCCAGTATTTT.

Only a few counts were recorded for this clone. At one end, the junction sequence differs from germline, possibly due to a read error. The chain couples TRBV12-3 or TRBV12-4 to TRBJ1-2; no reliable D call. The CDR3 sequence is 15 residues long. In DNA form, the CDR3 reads TGTGCCAGCAGTTTAGCTTTGAGGGCCATCTATGGCTACAACTTC. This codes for CASSLALRAIYGYNF.

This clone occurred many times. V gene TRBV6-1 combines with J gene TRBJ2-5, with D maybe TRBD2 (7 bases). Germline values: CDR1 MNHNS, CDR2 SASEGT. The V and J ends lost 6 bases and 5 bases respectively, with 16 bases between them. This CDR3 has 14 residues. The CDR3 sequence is CASSLWGGRETQYF. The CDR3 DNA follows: TGTGCCAGCAGCCTGTGGGGGGGCCGGGAGACCCAGTACTTC.

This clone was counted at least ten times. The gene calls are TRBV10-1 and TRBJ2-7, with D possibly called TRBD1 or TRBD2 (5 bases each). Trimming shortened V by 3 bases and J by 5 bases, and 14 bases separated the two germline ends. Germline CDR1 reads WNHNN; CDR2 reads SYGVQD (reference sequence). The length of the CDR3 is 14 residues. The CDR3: CASSEPSRGNEQYF. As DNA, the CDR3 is TGCGCCAGCAGTGAACCCTCCCGGGGCAACGAGCAGTACTTC.

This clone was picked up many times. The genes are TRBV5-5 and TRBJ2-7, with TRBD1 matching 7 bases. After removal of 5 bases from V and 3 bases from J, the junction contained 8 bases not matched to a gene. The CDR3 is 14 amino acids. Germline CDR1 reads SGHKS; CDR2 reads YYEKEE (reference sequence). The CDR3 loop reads CASSYPGTDYEQYF. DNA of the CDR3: TGTGCCAGCAGTTATCCCGGGACAGACTACGAGCAGTACTTC. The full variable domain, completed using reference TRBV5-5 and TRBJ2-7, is DAGVTQSPTHLIKTRGQQVTLRCSPISGHKSVSWYQQVLGQGPQFIFQYYEKEERGRGNFPDRFSARQFPNYSSELNVNALLLGDSALYLCASSYPGTDYEQYFGPGTRLTVT.

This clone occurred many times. DNA of the CDR3: TGTGCCAGCAGTTACAGTAGTCTAAGCGGTGAAAAACTGTTTTTT. This gives the protein CASSYSSLSGEKLFF. The rearrangement uses TRBV6-5 and TRBJ1-4; D uncertain. Germline CDR1 reads MNHEY; CDR2 reads SVGAGI. Trimming shortened V by 2 bases and J by 7 bases, and 14 bases separated the two germline ends. The CDR3 has 15 residues.

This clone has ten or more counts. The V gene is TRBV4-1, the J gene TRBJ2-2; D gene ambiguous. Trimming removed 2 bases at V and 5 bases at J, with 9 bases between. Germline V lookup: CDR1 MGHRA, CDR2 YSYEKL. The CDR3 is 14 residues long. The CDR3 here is CASSQPQRTGELFF. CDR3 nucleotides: TGCGCCAGCAGCCAACCACAGAGAACCGGGGAGCTGTTTTTT.

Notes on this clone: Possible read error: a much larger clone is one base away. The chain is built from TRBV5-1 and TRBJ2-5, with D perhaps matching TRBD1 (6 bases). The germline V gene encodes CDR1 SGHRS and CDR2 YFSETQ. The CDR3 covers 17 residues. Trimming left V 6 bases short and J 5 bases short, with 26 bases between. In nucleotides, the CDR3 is TGCGCCAGCACTCCCGACCCATCCGTGGGGGCCGGCGAGACCCAGTACTTC. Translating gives CASTPDPSVGAGETQYF.

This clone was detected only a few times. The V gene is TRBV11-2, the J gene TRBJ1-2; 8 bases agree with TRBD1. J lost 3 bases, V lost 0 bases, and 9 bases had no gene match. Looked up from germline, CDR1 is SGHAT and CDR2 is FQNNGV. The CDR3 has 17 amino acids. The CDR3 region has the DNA TGTGCCAGCAGCTTAGACAGGGGGCGGGTTAATGACTATGGCTACACCTTC. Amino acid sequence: CASSLDRGRVNDYGYTF. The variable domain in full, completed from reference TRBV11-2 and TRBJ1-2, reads EAGVAQSPRYKIIEKRQSVAFWCNPISGHATLYWYQQILGQGPKLLIQFQNNGVVDDSQLPKDRFSAERLKGVDSTLKIQPAKLEDSAVYLCASSLDRGRVNDYGYTFGSGTRLTVV.

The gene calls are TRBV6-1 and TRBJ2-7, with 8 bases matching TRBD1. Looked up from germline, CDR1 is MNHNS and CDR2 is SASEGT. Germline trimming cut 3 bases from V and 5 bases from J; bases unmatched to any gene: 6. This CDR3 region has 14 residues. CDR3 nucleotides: TGTGCCAGCAGTGAGACGGACAGGGTCCACGAGCAGTACTTC. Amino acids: CASSETDRVHEQYF.

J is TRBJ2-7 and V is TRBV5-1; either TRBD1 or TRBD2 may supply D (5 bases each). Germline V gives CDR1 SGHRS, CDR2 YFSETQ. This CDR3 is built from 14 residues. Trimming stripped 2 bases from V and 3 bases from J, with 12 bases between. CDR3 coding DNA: TGCGCCAGCAGCTTACGGGGCAGGGACTACGAGCAGTACTTC. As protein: CASSLRGRDYEQYF.

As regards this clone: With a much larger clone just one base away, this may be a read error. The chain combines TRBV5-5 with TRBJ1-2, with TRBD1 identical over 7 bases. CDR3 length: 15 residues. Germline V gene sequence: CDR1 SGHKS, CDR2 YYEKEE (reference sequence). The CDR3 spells CANSLADRDPYGYTF. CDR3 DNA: TGTGCCAACAGCTTGGCCGACAGGGACCCCTATGGCTACACCTTC.

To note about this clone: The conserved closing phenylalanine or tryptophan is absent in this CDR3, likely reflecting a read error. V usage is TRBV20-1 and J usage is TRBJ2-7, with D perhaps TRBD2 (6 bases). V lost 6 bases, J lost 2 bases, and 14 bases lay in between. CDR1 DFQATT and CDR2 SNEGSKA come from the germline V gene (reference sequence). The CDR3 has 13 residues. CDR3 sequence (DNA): TGCAGTGCCATAGGCGGGACCACCTACGAGCAGTACTTA. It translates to CSAIGGTTYEQYL.

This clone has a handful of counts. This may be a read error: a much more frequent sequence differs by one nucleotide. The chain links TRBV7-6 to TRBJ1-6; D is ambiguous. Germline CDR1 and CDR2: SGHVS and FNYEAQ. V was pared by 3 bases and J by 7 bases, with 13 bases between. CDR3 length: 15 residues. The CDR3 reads CASSLTPLGNSPLHF. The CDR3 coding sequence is TGTGCCAGCAGCTTGACACCCCTGGGGAATTCACCCCTCCACTTT.

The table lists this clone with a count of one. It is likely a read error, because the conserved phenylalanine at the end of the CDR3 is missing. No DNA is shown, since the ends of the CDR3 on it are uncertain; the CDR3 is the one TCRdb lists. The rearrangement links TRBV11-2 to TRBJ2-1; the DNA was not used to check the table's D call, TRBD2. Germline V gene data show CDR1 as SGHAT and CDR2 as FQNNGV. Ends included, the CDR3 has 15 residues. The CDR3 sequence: CASSLFLAGTSEQLL.

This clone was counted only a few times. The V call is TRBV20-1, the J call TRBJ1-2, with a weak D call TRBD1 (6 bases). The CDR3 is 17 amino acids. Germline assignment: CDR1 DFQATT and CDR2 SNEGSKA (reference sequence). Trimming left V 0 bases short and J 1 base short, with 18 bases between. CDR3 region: CSARDEGRQESNYGYTF. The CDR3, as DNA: TGCAGTGCTAGAGATGAAGGGCGACAGGAGAGTAACTATGGCTACACCTTC.